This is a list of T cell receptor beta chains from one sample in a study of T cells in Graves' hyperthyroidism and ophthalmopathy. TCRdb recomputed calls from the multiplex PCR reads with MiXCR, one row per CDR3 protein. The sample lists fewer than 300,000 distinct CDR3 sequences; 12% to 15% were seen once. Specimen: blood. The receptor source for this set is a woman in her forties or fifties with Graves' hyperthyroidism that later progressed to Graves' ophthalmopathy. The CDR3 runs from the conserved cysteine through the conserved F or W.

CDR3 protein: CSARVPGAEAFF
V gene: TRBV20-1

CDR3 protein: CSVEKRLNTEAFF
V gene: TRBV29-1

CDR3 protein: CASSLTQGRNTIYF
V gene: TRBV7-9

CDR3 protein: CAALKKGGNTIYF
V gene: TRBV30

CDR3 protein: CASSRGPEMNTEAFF
V gene: TRBV4-1

CDR3 protein: CATSRDQAASSYEQYF
V gene: TRBV15

CDR3 protein: CASSQGATGGTDTQYF
V gene: TRBV4-1

CDR3 protein: CNDLGTGANVLTF
V gene: TRBV29-1

CDR3 protein: CASMAGQGVFMNTEAFF
V gene: TRBV19

CDR3 protein: CASNPGGRHEQYF
V gene: TRBV6-1

CDR3 protein: CAIAPEGLGQPQHF
V gene: TRBV10-3

CDR3 protein: CASSQWGQGANEQFF
V gene: TRBV19

CDR3 protein: CSAREDSYNEQFF
V gene: TRBV20-1

CDR3 protein: CASRVDRVGNQPQHF
V gene: TRBV10-2

CDR3 protein: CASSPEVLRQGGYGYTF
V gene: TRBV18

CDR3 protein: CASSYSTGSPSWETQYF
V gene: TRBV6-2/TRBV6-3

CDR3 protein: CSARSGGSGYNEQFF
V gene: TRBV20-1

CDR3 protein: CASSLVQGSHNEQFF
V gene: TRBV7-7

CDR3 protein: CASSYSVSTDTQYF
V gene: TRBV7-7

CDR3 protein: CSAGGAGLKTQYF
V gene: TRBV20-1

CDR3 protein: CASSPSEGLLETQYF
V gene: TRBV28

CDR3 protein: CASSSRLAGAATDTQYF
V gene: TRBV12-3/TRBV12-4

CDR3 protein: CASSKTFGTGVWDEQFF
V gene: TRBV7-9

CDR3 protein: CASSSEGDLYSTDTQYF
V gene: TRBV7-9

CDR3 protein: CASKGGGYGEQYF
V gene: TRBV2

CDR3 protein: CASSPEGQGHYGYTF
V gene: TRBV5-1

CDR3 protein: CASSVAGGPSYNEQSF
V gene: TRBV2

CDR3 protein: CASSYALAGGEQYF
V gene: TRBV6-5

CDR3 protein: CASSFGSNQPQHF
V gene: TRBV28

CDR3 protein: CASSQPGSRGFYNEQFF
V gene: TRBV3-1

CDR3 protein: CASSPGTVVGELFF
V gene: TRBV11-2

CDR3 protein: CSAATQLGWVQPQHF
V gene: TRBV20-1

CDR3 protein: CASSENGRAWETQYF
V gene: TRBV6-1

CDR3 protein: CASSFAGQETQYF
V gene: TRBV7-6

CDR3 protein: CASSQDALDSGRNNEQFF
V gene: TRBV4-1

CDR3 protein: CASSSRRTEPPYGYTF
V gene: TRBV25-1

CDR3 protein: CSAPLLETQYF
V gene: TRBV20-1

CDR3 protein: CSARDRGGRVRDTQYF
V gene: TRBV20-1

CDR3 protein: CASSPGTATEAFF
V gene: TRBV7-3

CDR3 protein: CASSPGLSGEKLFF
V gene: TRBV5-1

CDR3 protein: CASNDGRYTGELFF
V gene: TRBV12-3/TRBV12-4

CDR3 protein: CAGNASPGLDTDTQYF
V gene: TRBV6-2/TRBV6-3

CDR3 protein: CSAMGLAQVSTDTQYF
V gene: TRBV20-1

CDR3 protein: CASSWLGGEINNEQFF
V gene: TRBV7-9

CDR3 protein: CATSAAGTGSEQYF
V gene: TRBV24-1

CDR3 protein: CASRREGGGYTF
V gene: TRBV2

CDR3 protein: CATGDRDNSPLHF
V gene: TRBV19

CDR3 protein: CASSFGGAPEQFF
V gene: TRBV11-2

CDR3 protein: CASSQGGRRYGYTF
V gene: TRBV11-2

CDR3 protein: CASRKDSNQPQHF
V gene: TRBV2

CDR3 protein: CASTMSRGQDEKLFF
V gene: TRBV6-1

CDR3 protein: CASRAPGGGTEAFF
V gene: TRBV25-1

CDR3 protein: CASSERGLYVGSDNEQFF
V gene: TRBV6-1